This TCR beta chain was recovered during a study of CD8 T cells in ankylosing spondylitis. Libraries of TCR beta came from quantitative 5'-RACE with molecular barcodes. Each CDR3 protein is one row after TCRdb ran MiXCR on the 5' RACE reads. The sample consists of 500,000 or so distinct CDR3 sequences, about 5.4% of them appearing once. This CDR3 is built from 13 residues. The junction had 2 bases not matched to a gene; V was cut back by 1 base and J by 6 bases. The germline V gene has CDR1 SEHNR and CDR2 FQNEAQ (reference sequence). This clonotype has ten or more counts. Its antigen is unknown. Study-wide results and caveats: The study identified a TCR beta motif of roughly eight highly homologous variants that appeared characteristic of ankylosing spondylitis blood. Some motif variants were previously reported in reactive arthritis synovial fluid and blood.

This clonotype was sampled from a male donor with ankylosing spondylitis. Sample: blood, either unsorted or a sorted T cell fraction (not recorded which). The V call is TRBV7-9, the J call TRBJ2-7; 8 nucleotides align to TRBD2. CDR3 bases: TGTGCCAGCAGCTTAGAGGCGGGGGGCGAGCAGTACTTC. As protein: CASSLEAGGEQYF. Supplemented by reference TRBV7-9 and TRBJ2-7, the full variable domain reads DTGVSQNPRHKITKRGQNVTFRCDPISEHNRLYWYRQTLGQGPEFLTYFQNEAQLEKSRLLSDRFSAERPKGSFSTLEIQRTEQGDSAMYLCASSLEAGGEQYFGPGTRLTVT.